This T cell receptor beta chain came from a study of blood T cell repertoires in COVID-19. The overall study: COVID-19 samples from acute and convalescent phases originated in the United States, Italy and Spain. Sources were T cells, B-cell-depleted T cells, or PBMCs; the material itself was cDNA or gDNA.

Participants were aged roughly 18 to 95 years, lived in over 20 US areas, and enrolled virtually. CDR1 and CDR2 from the germline V gene are SGHTA and FQGTGA. The CDR3 has 14 amino acids. Losses at the gene ends were 1 base for V and 5 bases for J; bases not matched to a gene: 5. In the original workflow: Researchers report that nucleated cell counts were estimated from reference gene primer amplification. Sequencing used immunoSEQ multiplex PCR; TCRdb keeps in-frame clones, though not all of them. For V, J and clone size, that table is used; D and trimming come from the DNA. The sample contains about 200,000 clones, approximately 86% of which appear only once.

This sequence joins TRBV7-3 and TRBJ2-7; 7 bases match TRBD2. This TCR came from a woman between 35 and 50 years old with acute COVID-19. Sequenced sample: PBMCs or T cells enriched from blood (not recorded which). The DNA of the CDR3 is TGTGCCAGCAGCTTAAGCGGGAGAGGGGACGAGCAGTACTTC. Amino acid sequence: CASSLSGRGDEQYF.